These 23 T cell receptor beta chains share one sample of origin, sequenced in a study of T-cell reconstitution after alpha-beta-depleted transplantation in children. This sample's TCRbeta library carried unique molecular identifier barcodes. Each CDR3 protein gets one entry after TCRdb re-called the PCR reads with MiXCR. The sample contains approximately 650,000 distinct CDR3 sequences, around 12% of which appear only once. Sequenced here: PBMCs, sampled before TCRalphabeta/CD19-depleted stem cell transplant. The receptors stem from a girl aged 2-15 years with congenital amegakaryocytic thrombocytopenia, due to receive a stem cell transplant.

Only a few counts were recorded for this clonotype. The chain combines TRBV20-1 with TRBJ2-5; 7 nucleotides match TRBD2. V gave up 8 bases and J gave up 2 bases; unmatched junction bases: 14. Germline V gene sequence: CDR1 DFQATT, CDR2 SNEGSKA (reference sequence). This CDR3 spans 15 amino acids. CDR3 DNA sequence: TGCAGTTCTACCCGGCTAGCGGATATACAAGAGACCCAGTACTTC. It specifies CSSTRLADIQETQYF.

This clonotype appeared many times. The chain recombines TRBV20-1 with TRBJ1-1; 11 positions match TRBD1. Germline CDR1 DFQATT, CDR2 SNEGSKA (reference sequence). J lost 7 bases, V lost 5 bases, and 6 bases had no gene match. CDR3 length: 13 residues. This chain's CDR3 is CSAGGQGAGEAFF. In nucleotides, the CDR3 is TGCAGTGCTGGAGGACAGGGGGCGGGTGAAGCTTTCTTT.

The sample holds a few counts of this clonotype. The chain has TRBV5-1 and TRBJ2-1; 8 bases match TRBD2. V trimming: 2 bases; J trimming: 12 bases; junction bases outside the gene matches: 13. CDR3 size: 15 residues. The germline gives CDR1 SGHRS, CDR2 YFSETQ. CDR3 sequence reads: CASSFYGRAQGSQFF. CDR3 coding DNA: TGCGCCAGCAGCTTCTACGGGAGGGCTCAGGGTTCGCAGTTCTTC.

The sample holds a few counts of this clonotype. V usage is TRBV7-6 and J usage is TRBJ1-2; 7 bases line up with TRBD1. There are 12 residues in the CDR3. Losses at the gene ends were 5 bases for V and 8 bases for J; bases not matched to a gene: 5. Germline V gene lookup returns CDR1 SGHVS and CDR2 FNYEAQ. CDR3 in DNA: TGTGCCAGCAGCCCTGGGACAGTAGGCTACACCTTC. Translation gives CASSPGTVGYTF.

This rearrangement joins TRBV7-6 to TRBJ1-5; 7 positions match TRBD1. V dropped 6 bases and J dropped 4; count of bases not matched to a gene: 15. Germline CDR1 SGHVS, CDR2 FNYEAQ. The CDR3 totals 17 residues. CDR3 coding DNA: TGTGCCAGCAGGGAACCTGCTGGAGGGGGCGAGAATCAGCCCCAGCATTTT. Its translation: CASREPAGGGENQPQHF.

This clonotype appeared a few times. The CDR3 DNA is TGCAGTGCTGGGATAACACGGCAAGAGCAGTTCTTC. The encoded protein is CSAGITRQEQFF. The chain couples TRBV20-1 to TRBJ2-1, with D unclear. CDR1 and CDR2 (germline): DFQATT, SNEGSKA (reference sequence). The CDR3 spans 12 residues. V was trimmed by 5 bases and J by 10 bases, leaving 15 bases between them.

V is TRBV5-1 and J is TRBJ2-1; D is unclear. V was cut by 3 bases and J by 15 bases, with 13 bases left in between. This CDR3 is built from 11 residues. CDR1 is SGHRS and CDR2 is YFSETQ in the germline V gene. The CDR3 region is CASSSPKASFF. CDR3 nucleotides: TGCGCCAGCAGCTCGCCGAAGGCGTCGTTCTTC.

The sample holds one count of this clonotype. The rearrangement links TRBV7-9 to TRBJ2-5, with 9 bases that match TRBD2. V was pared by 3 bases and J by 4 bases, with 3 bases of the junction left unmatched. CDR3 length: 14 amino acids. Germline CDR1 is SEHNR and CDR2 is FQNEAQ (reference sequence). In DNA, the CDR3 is TGTGCCAGCAGCTTTTCGACTAGCGGAGAGACCCAGTACTTC. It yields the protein CASSFSTSGETQYF.

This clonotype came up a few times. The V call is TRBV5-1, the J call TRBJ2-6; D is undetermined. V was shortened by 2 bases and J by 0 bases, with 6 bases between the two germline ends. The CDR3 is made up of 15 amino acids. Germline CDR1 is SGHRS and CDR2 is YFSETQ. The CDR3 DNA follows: TGCGCCAGCAGCTTTGACACCTCTGGGGCCAACGTCCTGACTTTC. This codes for CASSFDTSGANVLTF. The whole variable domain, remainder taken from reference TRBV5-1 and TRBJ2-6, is KAGVTQTPRYLIKTRGQQVTLSCSPISGHRSVSWYQQTPGQGLQFLFEYFSETQRNKGNFPGRFSGRQFSNSRSEMNVSTLELGDSALYLCASSFDTSGANVLTFGAGSRLTVL.

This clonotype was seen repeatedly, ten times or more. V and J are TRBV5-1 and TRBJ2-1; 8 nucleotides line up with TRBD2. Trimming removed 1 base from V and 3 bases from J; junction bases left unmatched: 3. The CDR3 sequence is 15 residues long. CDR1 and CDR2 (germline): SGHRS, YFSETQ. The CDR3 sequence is CASSLSLAGYNEQFF. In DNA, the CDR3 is TGCGCCAGCAGCTTGAGTCTAGCGGGCTACAATGAGCAGTTCTTC.

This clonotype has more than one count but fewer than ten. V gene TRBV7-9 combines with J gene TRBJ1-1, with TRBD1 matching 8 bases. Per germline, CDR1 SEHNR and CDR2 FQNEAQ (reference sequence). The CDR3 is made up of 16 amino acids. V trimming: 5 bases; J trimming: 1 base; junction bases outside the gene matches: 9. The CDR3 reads CASSGQGGWWNTEAFF. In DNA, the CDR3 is TGTGCCAGCAGCGGACAGGGAGGTTGGTGGAACACTGAAGCTTTCTTT.

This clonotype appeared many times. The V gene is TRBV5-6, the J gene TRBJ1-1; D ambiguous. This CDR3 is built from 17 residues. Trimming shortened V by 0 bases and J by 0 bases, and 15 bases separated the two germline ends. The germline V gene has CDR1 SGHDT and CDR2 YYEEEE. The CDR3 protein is CASSLGLFSTVNTEAFF. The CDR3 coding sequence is TGTGCCAGCAGCTTGGGTCTATTTTCGACGGTGAACACTGAAGCTTTCTTT.

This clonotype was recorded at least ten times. CDR3 bases: TGCAGCGTTGGTTTTGAACAGGGGTCCTACGAGCAGTACTTC. Encoded protein: CSVGFEQGSYEQYF. The chain carries TRBV29-1 and TRBJ2-7; 7 bases are shared with TRBD1. The V and J ends lost 4 bases and 1 base, in that order; junction bases with no gene match: 7. Germline CDR1 and CDR2: SQVTM and ANQGSEA. This CDR3 has 14 amino acids.

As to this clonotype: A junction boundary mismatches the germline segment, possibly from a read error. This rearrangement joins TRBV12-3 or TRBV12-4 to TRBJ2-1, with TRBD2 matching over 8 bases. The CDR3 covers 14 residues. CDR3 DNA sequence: TGTGCCAGCATATCCGGGACTAGGAAGAATGAGCCGTTCTTC. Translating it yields CASISGTRKNEPFF.

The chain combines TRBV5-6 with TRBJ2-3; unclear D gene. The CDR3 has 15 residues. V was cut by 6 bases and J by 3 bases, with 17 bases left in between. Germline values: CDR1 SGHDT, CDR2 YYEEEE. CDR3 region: CASNPDKAQTDTQYF. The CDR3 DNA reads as TGTGCCAGCAACCCCGATAAAGCCCAAACAGATACGCAGTATTTT.

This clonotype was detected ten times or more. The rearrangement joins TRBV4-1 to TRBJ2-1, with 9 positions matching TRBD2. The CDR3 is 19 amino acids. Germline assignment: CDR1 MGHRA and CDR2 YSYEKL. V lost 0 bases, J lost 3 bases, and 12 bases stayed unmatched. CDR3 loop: CASSQEPQATSGDYNEQFF. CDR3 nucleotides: TGCGCCAGCAGCCAAGAACCCCAAGCGACTAGCGGAGACTACAATGAGCAGTTCTTC.

The CDR3 sequence is CASSSTVTGPTGELFF. The CDR3 DNA sequence: TGCGCCAGCAGCTCGACCGTGACTGGACCCACCGGGGAGCTGTTTTTT. The rearrangement links TRBV5-1 to TRBJ2-2; no clear D gene. CDR1 is SGHRS and CDR2 is YFSETQ in the germline V gene. The V end was cut by 3 bases, the J end by 4 bases, with 16 bases between. The CDR3 loop spans 16 amino acids. The whole variable domain, filled in from reference TRBV5-1 and TRBJ2-2, reads KAGVTQTPRYLIKTRGQQVTLSCSPISGHRSVSWYQQTPGQGLQFLFEYFSETQRNKGNFPGRFSGRQFSNSRSEMNVSTLELGDSALYLCASSSTVTGPTGELFFGEGSRLTVL.

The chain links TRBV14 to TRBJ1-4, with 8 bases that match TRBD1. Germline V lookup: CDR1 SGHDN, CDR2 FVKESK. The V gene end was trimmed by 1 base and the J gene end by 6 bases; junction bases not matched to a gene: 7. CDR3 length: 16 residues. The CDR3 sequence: CASSQGRGPPYEKLFF. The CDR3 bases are TGTGCCAGCAGCCAAGGCAGGGGGCCACCATATGAAAAACTGTTTTTT.

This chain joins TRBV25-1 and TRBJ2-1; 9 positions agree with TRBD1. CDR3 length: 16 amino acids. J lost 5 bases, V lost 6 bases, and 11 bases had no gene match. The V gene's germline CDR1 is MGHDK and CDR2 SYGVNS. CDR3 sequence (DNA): TGTGCCAGCAGCCAGACAGGGGGTCCTTACAACAATGAGCAGTTCTTC. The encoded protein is CASSQTGGPYNNEQFF.

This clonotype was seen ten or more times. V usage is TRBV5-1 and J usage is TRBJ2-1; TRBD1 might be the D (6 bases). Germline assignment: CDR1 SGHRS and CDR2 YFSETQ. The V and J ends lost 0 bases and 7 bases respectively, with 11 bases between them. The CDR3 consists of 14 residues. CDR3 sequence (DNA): TGCGCCAGCAGCTTGGGTCCGACAGGTAATGAGCAGTTCTTC. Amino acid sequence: CASSLGPTGNEQFF.

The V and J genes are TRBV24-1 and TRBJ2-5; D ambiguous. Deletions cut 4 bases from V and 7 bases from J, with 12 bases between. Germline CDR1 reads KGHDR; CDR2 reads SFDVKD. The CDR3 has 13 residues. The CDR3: CATSEGPRGTQYF. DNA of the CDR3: TGTGCCACCAGTGAAGGGCCTCGCGGGACCCAGTACTTC.

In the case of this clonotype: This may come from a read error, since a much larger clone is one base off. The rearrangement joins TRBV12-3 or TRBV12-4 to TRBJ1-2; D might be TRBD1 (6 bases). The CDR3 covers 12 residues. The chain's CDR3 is CTGADSSYGYTF. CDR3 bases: TGTACCGGCGCGGACAGCTCTTATGGCTACACCTTC.

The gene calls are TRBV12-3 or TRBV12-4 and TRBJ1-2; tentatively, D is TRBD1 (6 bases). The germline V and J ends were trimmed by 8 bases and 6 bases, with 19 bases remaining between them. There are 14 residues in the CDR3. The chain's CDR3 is CASSELMGAHGYTF. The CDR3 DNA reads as TGTGCCAGCTCCGAACTGATGGGGGCGCATGGCTACACCTTC.